This T cell receptor beta chain was retrieved from a study of T cell responses to AZD1222 COVID-19 vaccine. General observations from the study: The sample set comprised mostly white British donors with more females, and clonal diversity was possibly underestimated. Baseline seropositivity occurred in only a handful of AZD1222 recipients.

The table came from immunoSEQ multiplex PCR; TCRdb's copy has only in-frame clones and leaves some out. The sample yields about 130,000 clones, 91% seen once. The germline V gene encodes CDR1 MNHEY and CDR2 SMNVEV (reference sequence). Trimming stripped 7 bases from V and 4 bases from J, with 17 bases between. The CDR3 covers 15 residues. Remarks on this clone: Its specificity is not known.

This material consisted of peripheral blood, taken on day 0 of AZD1222 vaccination. This receptor was identified in an adult in good health. The V call is TRBV27, the J call TRBJ2-1; possibly TRBD2 for D (5 bases). CDR3 nucleotides: TGTGCCAGCACCACTGCCTCCTCGGGGTACAATGAGCAGTTCTTC. Protein: CASTTASSGYNEQFF.